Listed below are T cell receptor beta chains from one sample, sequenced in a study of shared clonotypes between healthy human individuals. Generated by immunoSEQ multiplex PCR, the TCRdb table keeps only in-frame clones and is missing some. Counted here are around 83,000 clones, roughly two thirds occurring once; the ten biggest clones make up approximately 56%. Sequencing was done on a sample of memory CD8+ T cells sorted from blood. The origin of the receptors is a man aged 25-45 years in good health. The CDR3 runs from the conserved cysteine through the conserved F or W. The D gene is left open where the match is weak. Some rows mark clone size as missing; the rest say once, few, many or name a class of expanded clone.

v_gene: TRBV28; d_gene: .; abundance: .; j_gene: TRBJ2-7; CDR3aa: CATRALSYEQYF; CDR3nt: TGTGCCACCAGGGCCCTGTCCTACGAGCAGTACTTC
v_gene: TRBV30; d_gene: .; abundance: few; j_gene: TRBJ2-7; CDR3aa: CAWAAGPPYEQYF; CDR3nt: TGTGCCTGGGCAGCGGGTCCCCCCTACGAGCAGTACTTC
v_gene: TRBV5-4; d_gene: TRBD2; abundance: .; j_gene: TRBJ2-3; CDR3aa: CASSPSRELGYTQYF; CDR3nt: TGTGCCAGCAGCCCATCGCGGGAGCTTGGGTACACGCAGTATTTT
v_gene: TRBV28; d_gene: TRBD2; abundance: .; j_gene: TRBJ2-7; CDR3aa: CASSAGVPTEQYF; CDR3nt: TGTGCCAGCTCGGCGGGAGTCCCGACAGAGCAGTACTTC
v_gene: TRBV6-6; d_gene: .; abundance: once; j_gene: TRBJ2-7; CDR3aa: CASSYSGHEQYF; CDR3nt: TGTGCCAGCAGTTACTCAGGGCACGAGCAGTACTTC
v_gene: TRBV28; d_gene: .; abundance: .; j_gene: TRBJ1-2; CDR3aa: CASSWVERRRLGYTF; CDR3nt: TGTGCCAGCAGTTGGGTTGAAAGGCGGAGACTTGGCTACACCTTC
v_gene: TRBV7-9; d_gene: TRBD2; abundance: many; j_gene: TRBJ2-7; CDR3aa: CASSLASSAGGEQYF; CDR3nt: TGTGCCAGCAGCTTAGCGAGTTCGGCGGGAGGGGAGCAGTACTTC
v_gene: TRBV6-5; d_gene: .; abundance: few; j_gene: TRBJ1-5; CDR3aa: CASSSISGQPQHF; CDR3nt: TGTGCCAGCAGTTCCATCTCAGGTCAGCCCCAGCATTTT
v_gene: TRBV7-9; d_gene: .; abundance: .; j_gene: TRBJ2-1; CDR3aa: CASSLGVVNEQFF; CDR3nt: TGTGCCAGCAGCTTAGGTGTAGTCAATGAGCAGTTCTTC
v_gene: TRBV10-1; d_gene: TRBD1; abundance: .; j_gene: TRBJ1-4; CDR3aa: CASSRDSSAPKLFF; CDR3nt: TGCGCCAGCTCCCGGGACAGTTCAGCGCCAAAACTGTTTTTT
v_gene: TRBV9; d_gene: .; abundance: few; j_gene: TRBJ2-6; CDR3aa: CASWGTSPLTSGANVLTF; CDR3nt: TGTGCCAGCTGGGGTACATCCCCCCTGACGTCTGGGGCCAACGTCCTGACTTTC
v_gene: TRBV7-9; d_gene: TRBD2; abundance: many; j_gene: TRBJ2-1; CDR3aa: CASSTLAGEGGEQFF; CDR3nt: TGTGCCAGCAGCACCCTAGCGGGAGAGGGAGGTGAGCAGTTCTTC
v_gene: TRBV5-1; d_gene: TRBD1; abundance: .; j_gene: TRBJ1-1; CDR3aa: CASSLERIPGGAFF; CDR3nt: TGCGCCAGCAGCTTGGAGAGAATACCAGGGGGAGCTTTCTTT
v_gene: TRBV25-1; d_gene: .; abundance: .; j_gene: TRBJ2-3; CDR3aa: CASSSLGGTDTQYF; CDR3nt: TGTGCCAGCAGTTCCCTCGGAGGCACAGATACGCAGTATTTT
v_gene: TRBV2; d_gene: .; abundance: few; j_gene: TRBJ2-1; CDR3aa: CASSVGSYTYNEQFF; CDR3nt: TGTGCCAGCAGTGTAGGGAGCTACACCTACAATGAGCAGTTCTTC
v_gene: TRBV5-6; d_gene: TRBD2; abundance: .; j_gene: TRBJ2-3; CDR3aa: CASSMGLAGRADTQYF; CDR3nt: TGTGCCAGCAGCATGGGACTAGCGGGAAGGGCAGATACGCAGTATTTT
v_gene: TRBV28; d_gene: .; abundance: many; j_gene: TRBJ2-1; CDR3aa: CASSLDPNEQFF; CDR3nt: TGTGCCAGCAGTTTGGATCCCAATGAGCAGTTCTTC
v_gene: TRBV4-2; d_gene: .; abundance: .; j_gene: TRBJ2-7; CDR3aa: CASSHESGPQTSYEQYF; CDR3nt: TGTGCCAGCAGCCACGAGTCGGGCCCCCAAACCTCCTACGAGCAGTACTTC
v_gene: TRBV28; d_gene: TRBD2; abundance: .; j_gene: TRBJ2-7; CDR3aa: CASSFGASGGYEQYF; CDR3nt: TGTGCCAGCAGTTTCGGGGCTAGCGGGGGGTACGAGCAGTACTTC
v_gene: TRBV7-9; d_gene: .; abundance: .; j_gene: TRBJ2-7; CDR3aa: CASSSKAEQYF; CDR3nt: TGTGCCAGCAGCTCCAAGGCCGAGCAGTACTTC
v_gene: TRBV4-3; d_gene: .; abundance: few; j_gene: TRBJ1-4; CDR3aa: CASSQDWEKLFF; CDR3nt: TGCGCCAGCAGCCAAGATTGGGAAAAACTGTTTTTT
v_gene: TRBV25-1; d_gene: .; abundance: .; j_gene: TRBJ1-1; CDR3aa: CASIGGGNTEAFF; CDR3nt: TGTGCCAGCATTGGGGGAGGGAACACTGAAGCTTTCTTT
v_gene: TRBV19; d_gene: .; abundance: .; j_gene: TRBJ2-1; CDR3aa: CASRNRYNEQFF; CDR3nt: TGTGCCAGTAGAAACAGGTACAATGAGCAGTTCTTC
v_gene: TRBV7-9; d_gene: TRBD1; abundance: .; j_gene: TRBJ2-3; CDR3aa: CASSPATGAWDTQYF; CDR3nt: TGTGCCAGCAGCCCAGCGACAGGGGCTTGGGATACGCAGTATTTT
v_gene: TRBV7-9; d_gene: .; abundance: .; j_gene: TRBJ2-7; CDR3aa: CASSPPVGSYEQYF; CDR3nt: TGTGCCAGCAGCCCCCCGGTGGGGTCCTACGAGCAGTACTTC
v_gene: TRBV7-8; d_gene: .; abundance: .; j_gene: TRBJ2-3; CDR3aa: CATGPGASSTDTQYF; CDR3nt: TGTGCCACCGGCCCGGGAGCATCGAGCACAGATACGCAGTATTTT
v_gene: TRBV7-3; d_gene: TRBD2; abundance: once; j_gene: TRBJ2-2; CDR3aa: CASSLNPAGGSGELFF; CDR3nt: TGTGCCAGCAGCTTAAACCCAGCGGGAGGGTCCGGGGAGCTGTTTTTT
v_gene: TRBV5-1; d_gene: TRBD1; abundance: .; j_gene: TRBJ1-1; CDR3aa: CASGGTGGSAEAFF; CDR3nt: TGCGCCAGCGGGGGGACAGGCGGGTCCGCTGAAGCTTTCTTT
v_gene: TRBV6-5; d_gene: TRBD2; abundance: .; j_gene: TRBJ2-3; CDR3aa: CASRPGTSGWDTQYF; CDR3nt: TGTGCCAGCAGGCCCGGGACTAGCGGGTGGGATACGCAGTATTTT
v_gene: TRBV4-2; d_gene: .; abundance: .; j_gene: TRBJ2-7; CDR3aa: CASSQELGLYEQYF; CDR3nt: TGTGCCAGCAGCCAAGAGCTGGGACTCTACGAGCAGTACTTC
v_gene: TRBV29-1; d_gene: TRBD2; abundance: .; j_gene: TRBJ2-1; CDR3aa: CSVDGGLAGGNNEQFF; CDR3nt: TGCAGCGTTGATGGGGGACTAGCGGGAGGAAACAATGAGCAGTTCTTC
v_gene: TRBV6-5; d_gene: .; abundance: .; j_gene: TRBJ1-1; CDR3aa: CASSSRNRGAFF; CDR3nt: TGTGCCAGCAGTTCCCGGAACCGGGGAGCTTTCTTT
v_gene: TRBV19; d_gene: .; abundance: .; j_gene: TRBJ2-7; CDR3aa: CASSIDRGYEQYF; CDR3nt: TGTGCCAGTAGTATAGACAGGGGATACGAGCAGTACTTC
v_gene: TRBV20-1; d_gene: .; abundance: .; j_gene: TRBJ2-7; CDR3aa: CSAGTMGEQYF; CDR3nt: TGCAGTGCTGGGACAATGGGCGAGCAGTACTTC
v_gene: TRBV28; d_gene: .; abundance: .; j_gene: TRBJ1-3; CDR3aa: CASSLSGNTIYF; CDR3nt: TGTGCCAGCAGCCTCTCTGGAAACACCATATATTTT
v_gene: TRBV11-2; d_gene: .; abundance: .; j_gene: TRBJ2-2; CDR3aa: CASSPEGAGGELFF; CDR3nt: TGTGCCAGCAGCCCGGAAGGGGCCGGAGGGGAGCTGTTTTTT
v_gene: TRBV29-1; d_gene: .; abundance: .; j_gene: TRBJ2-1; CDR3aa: CSVGRGYEQFF; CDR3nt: TGCAGCGTTGGACGGGGTTATGAGCAGTTCTTC
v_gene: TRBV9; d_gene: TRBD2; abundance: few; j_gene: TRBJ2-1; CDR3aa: CASSGSGSAAYNEQFF; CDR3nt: TGTGCCAGCAGCGGTAGCGGGAGTGCCGCCTACAATGAGCAGTTCTTC
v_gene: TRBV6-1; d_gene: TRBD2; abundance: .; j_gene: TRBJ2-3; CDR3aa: CASARRGSNTDTQYF; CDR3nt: TGTGCCAGCGCTCGACGCGGGAGTAACACAGATACGCAGTATTTT
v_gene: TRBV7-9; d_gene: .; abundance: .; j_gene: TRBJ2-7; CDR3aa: CASSPQGGSPNEQYF; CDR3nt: TGTGCCAGCAGCCCGCAGGGGGGTTCCCCCAACGAGCAGTACTTC
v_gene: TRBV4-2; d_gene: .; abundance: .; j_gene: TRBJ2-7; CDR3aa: CASSQEASVNYEQYF; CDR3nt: TGTGCCAGCAGCCAAGAGGCTAGCGTAAACTACGAGCAGTACTTC
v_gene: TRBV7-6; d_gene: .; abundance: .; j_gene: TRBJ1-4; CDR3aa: CASRNINEKLFF; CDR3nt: TGTGCCAGCAGGAACATCAATGAAAAACTGTTTTTT
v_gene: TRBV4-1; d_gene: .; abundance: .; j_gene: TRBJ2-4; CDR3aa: CASSQGGMDIQYF; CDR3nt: TGCGCCAGCAGCCAAGGGGGGATGGACATTCAGTACTTC
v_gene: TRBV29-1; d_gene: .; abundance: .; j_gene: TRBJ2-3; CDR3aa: CSVDISAGADTQYF; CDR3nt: TGCAGCGTTGATATAAGCGCCGGGGCAGATACGCAGTATTTT
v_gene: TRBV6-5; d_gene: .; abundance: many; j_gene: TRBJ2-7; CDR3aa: CASRGVSYEQYF; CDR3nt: TGTGCCAGCAGAGGGGTATCCTACGAGCAGTACTTC
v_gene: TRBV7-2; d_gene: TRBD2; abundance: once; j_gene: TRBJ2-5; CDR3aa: CASSYQRGGETQYF; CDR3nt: TGTGCCAGCAGCTACCAGCGGGGGGGAGAGACCCAGTACTTC